This T cell receptor (beta chain) was recorded in a study of cytomegalovirus exposure and HLA in healthy donors. Study information: There were 85 million or so unique TCRs (from HLA-typed donors) in an early data release.

The germline V and J ends were trimmed by 1 base and 10 bases, with 11 bases remaining between them. Germline V lookup: CDR1 SGHTA, CDR2 FQGNSA. The CDR3 spans 13 residues. The PCR employed 60 Vbeta primers together with 13 Jbeta primers. Only in-frame clones appear in the TCRdb table, and some are missing; sequencing was by immunoSEQ multiplex PCR. Here the sample spans 120,000 to 150,000 clones, around two thirds being singletons. General study results and limits: The majority of CMV-associated TCR beta chains were reported as apparently HLA-restricted in a later analysis. CMV serostatus was the only recorded immune exposure for donors. As a later analysis showed, a missense DCLRE1C variant was linked to trimming of TCR beta V- and J-genes.

A remark on this clone: Its target is unknown.

Sequences were obtained from PBMCs. The source is a male donor in good health and CMV-seronegative. The chain recombines TRBV7-2 with TRBJ2-1; D perhaps matches TRBD2 (7 bases). This CDR3 reads CASSLVEGGEQFF. The CDR3, as DNA: TGTGCCAGCAGCTTAGTCGAGGGGGGGGAGCAGTTCTTC. Combining the CDR3 with reference TRBV7-2 and TRBJ2-1 gives the whole variable domain GAGVSQSPSNKVTEKGKDVELRCDPISGHTALYWYRQSLGQGLEFLIYFQGNSAPDKSGLPSDRFSAERTGGSVSTLTIQRTQQEDSAVYLCASSLVEGGEQFFGPGTRLTVL.